The 21 T cell receptor beta chains listed next were all sequenced from one sample in a study of shared clonotypes between healthy human individuals. Assay: immunoSEQ multiplex PCR; the TCRdb copy retains only in-frame clones and omits some. This table has about 1.5 million clones, approximately 98% appearing once. Input material: naive CD4+ T cells sorted from blood. As to subset: CD45RA+ positively selected. The receptors originated from a man under 40 in good health.

The gene calls are TRBV6-1 and TRBJ2-1, with 7 bases lining up with TRBD2. Germline values: CDR1 MNHNS, CDR2 SASEGT. The CDR3 is made up of 15 amino acids. Trimming cost V 2 bases and J 2 bases; bases outside gene matches: 3. CDR3 sequence reads: CASSERGRAYNEQFF. CDR3 coding DNA: TGTGCCAGCAGTGAACGCGGGAGAGCCTACAATGAGCAGTTCTTC.

The V and J genes are TRBV6-4 and TRBJ2-7, with D perhaps matching TRBD1 or TRBD2 (5 bases each). Trimming pared 6 bases from V and 0 bases from J, leaving 9 bases between. Germline lookup yields CDR1 MRHNA and CDR2 SNTAGT. The CDR3 extends over 13 amino acids. CDR3 region: CASSRDHSYEQYF. CDR3 coding DNA: TGTGCCAGCAGCCGGGACCACTCCTACGAGCAGTACTTC.

With respect to this clone: This same CDR3 is encoded by further DNA sequences in the sample. V usage is TRBV18 and J usage is TRBJ1-4, with 9 bases identical to TRBD1. Trimming took 0 bases from V and 7 from J; bases not matched to a gene: 3. The CDR3 runs 15 residues. The germline V gene has CDR1 KGHSH and CDR2 LQKENI. The CDR3 bases are TGTGCCAGCTCACCACCGGGACAGGGAGGTGAAAAACTGTTTTTT. It is translated as CASSPPGQGGEKLFF. Complete variable domain (other parts from reference TRBV18 and TRBJ1-4): NAGVMQNPRHLVRRRGQEARLRCSPMKGHSHVYWYRQLPEEGLKFMVYLQKENIIDESGMPKERFSAEFPKEGPSILRIQQVVRGDSAAYFCASSPPGQGGEKLFFGSGTQLSVL.

The chain carries TRBV7-2 and TRBJ2-5; 9 bases map to TRBD1. Germline values: CDR1 SGHTA, CDR2 FQGNSA. V was pared by 4 bases and J by 5 bases, with 5 bases of the junction left unmatched. CDR3 length equals 14 residues. DNA of the CDR3: TGTGCCAGCAGCTGGGACAGGGTCCAGGAGACCCAGTACTTC. It encodes CASSWDRVQETQYF.

This sequence joins TRBV7-2 and TRBJ1-1, with D perhaps TRBD1 (5 bases). The CDR3 consists of 14 residues. Trimming removed 6 bases from V and 0 bases from J, with 11 bases in between. CDR1 and CDR2 from the germline V gene are SGHTA and FQGNSA. This CDR3 reads CASREGRMNTEAFF. The CDR3 nucleotides are TGTGCCAGCAGGGAGGGACGGATGAACACTGAAGCTTTCTTT.

With respect to this clone: The same CDR3 is also encoded by other DNA sequences in this sample. The chain combines TRBV13 with TRBJ2-7; D not resolved. V dropped 1 base and J dropped 4 bases, with 2 bases sitting between them. In germline, CDR1 is PRHDT, CDR2 FYEKMQ (reference sequence). The CDR3 spans 11 residues. CDR3 sequence (DNA): TGTGCCAGCAGCTTAGCGTACGAGCAGTACTTC. This gives the protein CASSLAYEQYF.

This clone came up once. The V call is TRBV28, the J call TRBJ1-5, with no clear D. Germline assignment: CDR1 MDHEN and CDR2 SYDVKM. The V end was cut by 6 bases, the J end by 4 bases, with 13 bases between. CDR3 length equals 14 residues. In DNA, the CDR3 is TGTGCCAGCAGCCGCGGACGGCAGAATCAGCCCCAGCATTTT. It encodes CASSRGRQNQPQHF.

The chain recombines TRBV5-1 with TRBJ2-7; TRBD1 is a possible D gene (6 bases). This CDR3 is 16 amino acids long. V lost 4 bases and J 0 bases, leaving 17 bases between the germline ends. Germline V lookup: CDR1 SGHRS, CDR2 YFSETQ. The CDR3 here is CASSLGRGGSSYEQYF. The CDR3 DNA reads as TGCGCCAGCAGCCTGGGGAGAGGGGGTAGCTCCTACGAGCAGTACTTC.

This sequence joins TRBV6-1 and TRBJ2-7; 7 bases are shared with TRBD2. The CDR3 is 14 residues long. In germline, CDR1 is MNHNS, CDR2 SASEGT. J was trimmed by 2 bases and V by 10 bases; bases with no gene match: 11. CDR3 region: CATQPPGGPYEQYF. The CDR3 DNA sequence: TGTGCCACCCAACCCCCGGGAGGACCCTACGAGCAGTACTTC.

This clone was detected once. The same CDR3 also results from other DNA sequences found in this sample. The CDR3 here is CASSYSRSYEQYF. DNA for the CDR3: TGTGCCAGCAGTTATTCCCGGAGCTACGAGCAGTACTTC. The gene calls are TRBV6-5 and TRBJ2-7; no definite D call. Trimming removed 3 bases from V and 3 bases from J, with 9 bases in between. The CDR3 runs 13 residues. Germline-derived CDR1 and CDR2 are MNHEY and SVGAGI.

A note on this clone: Other DNA sequences in this sample translate to the same CDR3. The rearrangement joins TRBV5-1 to TRBJ2-5, with no clear D. Trimming stripped 3 bases from V and 1 base from J, with 10 bases between. There are 14 residues in the CDR3. The germline V gene encodes CDR1 SGHRS and CDR2 YFSETQ. CDR3 bases: TGCGCCAGCAGCTCATCCCCGGGCCAAGAGACCCAGTACTTC. Encoded protein: CASSSSPGQETQYF.

This chain links TRBV25-1 with TRBJ2-5, with 7 bases matching TRBD2. This CDR3 is 16 amino acids long. Germline assignment: CDR1 MGHDK and CDR2 SYGVNS. Unmatched junction bases numbered 6, after V lost 1 base and J lost 1 base. The CDR3 DNA reads TGTGCCAGCAGTGAATTTGGGGGAGGGGTCCAAGAGACCCAGTACTTC. Translated, it gives CASSEFGGGVQETQYF.

The V call is TRBV5-1, the J call TRBJ2-3; 9 bases align to TRBD2. J gave up 4 bases and V 0 bases, and 6 bases lay outside the gene matches. The CDR3 covers 16 residues. Germline V gives CDR1 SGHRS, CDR2 YFSETQ. The DNA for the CDR3 is TGCGCCAGCAGCTTGGGATCTAGCGGGGCTGCAGATACGCAGTATTTT. Its translation: CASSLGSSGAADTQYF. Full variable domain (missing parts from reference TRBV5-1 and TRBJ2-3): KAGVTQTPRYLIKTRGQQVTLSCSPISGHRSVSWYQQTPGQGLQFLFEYFSETQRNKGNFPGRFSGRQFSNSRSEMNVSTLELGDSALYLCASSLGSSGAADTQYFGPGTRLTVL.

The chain joins TRBV6-1 to TRBJ2-7, with TRBD2 identical over 9 bases. The J segment lost 5 bases and the V segment lost 4 bases, leaving 6 bases of the junction unmatched. The CDR3 totals 14 residues. Germline V gives CDR1 MNHNS, CDR2 SASEGT. The CDR3 coding sequence is TGTGCCAGCAGTGTAGCTAGCGGGATGGACGAGCAGTACTTC. Translation gives CASSVASGMDEQYF.

The rearrangement links TRBV28 to TRBJ2-3; D possibly corresponds to TRBD1 (5 bases). The V end was cut by 2 bases, the J end by 4 bases, with 19 bases between. Germline-derived CDR1 and CDR2 are MDHEN and SYDVKM. This CDR3 is 17 amino acids long. The CDR3 protein is CASSLTRPPQGADTQYF. CDR3 nucleotide sequence: TGTGCCAGCAGTTTAACCCGCCCCCCCCAGGGCGCAGATACGCAGTATTTT. Full variable domain (missing parts from reference TRBV28 and TRBJ2-3): DVKVTQSSRYLVKRTGEKVFLECVQDMDHENMFWYRQDPGLGLRLIYFSYDVKMKEKGDIPEGYSVSREKKERFSLILESASTNQTSMYLCASSLTRPPQGADTQYFGPGTRLTVL.

The genes are TRBV9 and TRBJ2-5, with 7 bases that match TRBD2. Gene TRBJ2-7 matches the end of the DNA better, so the J call may be wrong. Germline V lookup: CDR1 SGDLS, CDR2 YYNGEE. The CDR3 has 15 residues. CDR3 DNA: TGTGCCAGCAGCGTCTTAGGTAGCGGGTCCTACGAGCAGTACTTC. Translated, it gives CASSVLGSGSYEQYF.

A single count supports this clone. This chain links TRBV27 with TRBJ1-2, with D perhaps matching TRBD1 (5 bases). This CDR3 comprises 14 residues. V shed 2 bases and J shed 8 bases, with 15 bases lying between them. Germline V gene lookup returns CDR1 MNHEY and CDR2 SMNVEV (reference sequence). The CDR3 nucleotides read TGTGCCAGCAGTTTAAGGAAGGGGCAGCAAGGCTACACCTTC. It specifies CASSLRKGQQGYTF.

The chain uses TRBV5-8 and TRBJ1-5; no reliable D call. In germline, CDR1 is SGHTS, CDR2 YDEGEE. Trimming shortened V by 4 bases and J by 2 bases, and 13 bases separated the two germline ends. CDR3 length: 15 amino acids. The CDR3 is CASSPGGSRNQPQHF. The CDR3 DNA sequence: TGTGCCAGCAGCCCAGGAGGGTCTCGCAATCAGCCCCAGCATTTT.

V gene TRBV6-5 combines with J gene TRBJ2-1, with D possibly matching TRBD1 (6 bases). Trimming removed 8 bases from V and 8 bases from J, with 16 bases in between. Germline lookup yields CDR1 MNHEY and CDR2 SVGAGI. This CDR3 is built from 13 residues. In nucleotides, the CDR3 is TGTGCCAGCTACTCACACAGGGTCGATGAGCAGTTCTTC. Protein product: CASYSHRVDEQFF.

The chain carries TRBV7-2 and TRBJ2-3; 7 bases align to TRBD2. The CDR3 is 17 amino acids. The trim removed 1 base at V and 6 bases at J, leaving 13 bases unmatched. The germline V gene has CDR1 SGHTA and CDR2 FQGNSA. CDR3 DNA: TGTGCCAGCAGCTTAGGGGGGGGTGGCGGAACCCTCGATACGCAGTATTTT. This codes for CASSLGGGGGTLDTQYF.

The chain combines TRBV11-3 with TRBJ2-7; no clear D. Germline V gives CDR1 SGHNT, CDR2 YENEEA. Trimming stripped 0 bases from V and 5 bases from J, with 8 bases between. There are 13 residues in the CDR3. DNA of the CDR3: TGTGCCAGCAGCTTAGATCTAGAGGACGAGCAGTACTTC. This sequence encodes CASSLDLEDEQYF.